This is a list of T cell receptor beta chains from one sample in a study of blood T cell dynamics during melanoma immunotherapy. Data came from immunoSEQ multiplex PCR; TCRdb stores just in-frame clones and leaves some out. This sample carries more than 14,000 clones, 70% to 90% of them seen once, and the ten largest clones take 7.8%. This material consisted of blood, taken from a patient treated with checkpoint blockade. The receptor set was obtained from a human donor with melanoma. Both conserved end residues are part of each CDR3. A D gene is named only where the DNA matches it firmly. For some rows the clone size is stated as once, few or many, or as a class when expanded; others skip it.

CDR3 length	clone size	J gene	V gene	D gene	CDR3 DNA	CDR3 protein
15	large	TRBJ2-5	TRBV29-1	TRBD2	TGCAGCGTTTCCTTCTCGCTAGCGGGAGCTGAGACCCAGTACTTC	CSVSFSLAGAETQYF
16	.	TRBJ2-1	TRBV4-1	.	TGCGCCAGCAGCCAAGGGTTCAGCGAGACCTACAATGAGCAGTTCTTC	CASSQGFSETYNEQFF
15	.	TRBJ2-2	TRBV19	TRBD1	TGTGCCAGTAGTTACCAAGGACAGGGGTCCGGGGAGCTGTTTTTT	CASSYQGQGSGELFF
14	once	TRBJ2-7	TRBV7-2	.	TGTGCCAGCAGCAGGGGGAGCCCGCCCTACGAGCAGTACTTC	CASSRGSPPYEQYF
18	.	TRBJ2-2	TRBV6-4	TRBD2	TGTGCCAGCAGTGGCTGTGAAGCGGGAGTCAGGGAGACCGGGGAGCTGTTTTTT	CASSGCEAGVRETGELFF
15	.	TRBJ2-5	TRBV9	.	TGTGCCAGCAGCGTAGTGGGGGGGCTGCAAGAGACCCAGTACTTC	CASSVVGGLQETQYF
13	.	TRBJ2-7	TRBV13	.	TGTGCCAGCAGCTTTGGACAGATCTACGAGCAGTACTTC	CASSFGQIYEQYF
13	.	TRBJ2-2	TRBV19	.	TGTGCCAGTACCCTAGGTGGGGTCGGGGAGCTGTTTTTT	CASTLGGVGELFF
12	.	TRBJ1-5	TRBV28	.	TGTGCCAGCAGGGGTAGCAATCAGCCCCAGCATTTT	CASRGSNQPQHF
15	.	TRBJ1-3	TRBV7-2	.	TGTGCCAGCAGCTTAAGGGACGACTCTGGAAACACCATATATTTT	CASSLRDDSGNTIYF
15	once	TRBJ2-3	TRBV7-7	.	TGTGCTAGCAGCCCCTCTAGCGCAGGCACAGATACGCAGTATTTT	CASSPSSAGTDTQYF
15	.	TRBJ1-6	TRBV7-3	TRBD1	TGTGCCAAGTACAGGGGGCCCTCCTATAATTCACCCCTCCACTTT	CAKYRGPSYNSPLHF
14	.	TRBJ2-7	TRBV2	.	TGTGCCAGCAGGGAGGCCAGTCTGCTTACCGAGCAGTACTTC	CASREASLLTEQYF
20	.	TRBJ2-1	TRBV7-8	TRBD2	TGTGCCAGCAGCCCGACCCGGGACCCGAGAGGACTAGCGGGGAACAATGAGCAGTTCTTC	CASSPTRDPRGLAGNNEQFF
15	.	TRBJ1-2	TRBV2	.	TGTGCCAGCAGCTTTATGACAGGCGACAGCGGGAGCTACACCTTC	CASSFMTGDSGSYTF
13	.	TRBJ2-2	TRBV29-1	.	TGCCCCGGGTCGGGAGCGTTTACCGGGGAGCTGTTTTTT	CPGSGAFTGELFF
18	.	TRBJ2-7	TRBV12-2	.	TGTGCAAGTCGCAAGATCCCCGCGGCGCAGGGTGAGCGGGGCGAGCAGTACTTC	CASRKIPAAQGERGEQYF
14	once	TRBJ1-5	TRBV7-6	TRBD1	TGTGCCAGCAGCTTAGGACAGGGGGAGTCGTCCCAGCATTTT	CASSLGQGESSQHF
16	.	TRBJ2-4	TRBV18	TRBD2	TGTGCCAGCTCCCCGGGACTAGGAGTGTCCAAAAACATTCAGTACTTC	CASSPGLGVSKNIQYF
16	.	TRBJ2-7	TRBV5-4	.	TGTGCCAGCAGCTTGTTTACGCCGACCGAGCGGTGGGAGCAGTACTTC	CASSLFTPTERWEQYF
15	.	TRBJ2-7	TRBV14	TRBD2	TGTGCCAGCAGCCAAGCAAGGGCGGGAGGAGCCGAGCAGTACTTC	CASSQARAGGAEQYF
16	.	TRBJ2-1	TRBV4-2	.	TGTGCCAGCAGCCGACAGGGACTCCAGCCCACCAATGAGCAGTTCTTC	CASSRQGLQPTNEQFF
15	.	TRBJ1-1	TRBV28	TRBD1	TGTGCCAGCAGTTTAGAGGGCGCAGGGGGCGGTGAAGCTTTCTTT	CASSLEGAGGGEAFF
21	.	TRBJ2-1	TRBV14	TRBD2	TGTGCCAGCAGCCCAAGATATATTTACAGGACTAGCGGGAGCTCCTACAATGAGCAGTTCTTC	CASSPRYIYRTSGSSYNEQFF
14	.	TRBJ1-2	TRBV12-1	.	TGTGCCAGCACCTGCCACGGGAGGTCGAATGGCTACACCTTC	CASTCHGRSNGYTF
12	.	TRBJ2-7	TRBV27	.	TGTGCCAGCAGTGATAGCTCCTACGAGCAGTACTTC	CASSDSSYEQYF
13	.	TRBJ2-1	TRBV11-1	.	TGTGCCAGCAGCTTAGGACAGACTAATGAGCAGTTCTTC	CASSLGQTNEQFF
11	.	TRBJ1-1	TRBV30	.	TGTGCCTGGACCCTATTTCATGAAGCTTTCTTT	CAWTLFHEAFF
15	.	TRBJ2-2	TRBV15	TRBD1	TGTGCCACCAGCCGGGGACAGGCAAACACCGGGGAGCTGTTTTTT	CATSRGQANTGELFF
13	once	TRBJ2-3	TRBV28	.	TGTGCCAGCAGTTTAAAACTTTCAGATACGCAGTATTTT	CASSLKLSDTQYF
17	.	TRBJ2-3	TRBV5-4	TRBD1	TGTGCCAGCAGCTTAGGAGATTTGACAGGGGGAACAGATACGCAGTATTTT	CASSLGDLTGGTDTQYF
12	.	TRBJ2-3	TRBV28	.	TGTGCCAGCACATCTAGCACAGATACGCAGTATTTT	CASTSSTDTQYF